Following are 14 T cell receptor beta chains from one sample sequenced in a study of blood T cell repertoires in COVID-19. Assay used: immunoSEQ multiplex PCR; TCRdb lists only in-frame clones, some missing. This table holds 95,000 to 110,000 clones, around nine tenths found once. Sample: peripheral blood. Source of these receptors: a woman aged 25-40 years with acute or convalescent COVID-19.

This CDR3 reads CASSREEVGKLFF. The CDR3 DNA sequence: TGTGCCAGCTCACGTGAGGAGGTGGGAAAACTGTTTTTT. The chain links TRBV18 to TRBJ1-4, with D unclear. V was cut by 4 bases and J by 10 bases, with 13 bases left in between. This CDR3 comprises 13 residues. Germline loops: CDR1 KGHSH, CDR2 LQKENI.

The chain employs TRBV28 and TRBJ2-1; D is undetermined. The CDR3 covers 13 residues. Per germline, CDR1 MDHEN and CDR2 SYDVKM. The V end lost 3 bases, the J end lost 7 bases, and 10 bases lay between the germline ends. In DNA, the CDR3 is TGTGCCAGCAGTTTCCCCCCCAGGAATGAGCAGTTCTTC. Amino acid sequence: CASSFPPRNEQFF.

The V and J genes are TRBV12-3 or TRBV12-4 and TRBJ1-1; maybe TRBD1 (5 bases). Between the trimmed V and J ends, which lost 2 bases and 7 bases, there was a span of 11 bases. This CDR3 has 13 residues. The CDR3 loop reads CASSLWQGVEAFF. CDR3 in DNA: TGTGCCAGCAGTTTATGGCAGGGTGTTGAAGCTTTCTTT.

The gene calls are TRBV7-2 and TRBJ2-3, with 7 bases lining up with TRBD1. CDR1 is SGHTA and CDR2 is FQGNSA in the germline V gene. Trimming cost V 4 bases and J 1 base; bases outside gene matches: 8. The length of the CDR3 is 16 residues. The chain's CDR3 is CASSSSFQGGTDTQYF. CDR3 coding DNA: TGTGCCAGCAGCTCGAGCTTCCAGGGGGGCACAGATACGCAGTATTTT.

The chain combines TRBV4-1 with TRBJ2-1, with D possibly being TRBD2 (6 bases). The CDR3 is made up of 16 amino acids. The V gene's germline CDR1 is MGHRA and CDR2 YSYEKL. V gave up 0 bases and J gave up 4 bases, with 13 bases separating them. The CDR3 DNA reads as TGCGCCAGCAGCCAAGATCCTGGACTACTGTACAATGAGCAGTTCTTC. This translates into CASSQDPGLLYNEQFF.

Here the CDR3 reads CASSLGQLLTGNTIYF. The CDR3 nucleotides read TGTGCCAGCAGTTTAGGACAGCTGCTGACTGGAAACACCATATATTTT. This chain connects TRBV28 to TRBJ1-3; the D gene is possibly TRBD1 (6 bases). CDR3 length equals 16 residues. Between the trimmed V and J ends, which lost 2 bases and 2 bases, there was a span of 13 bases. Germline V CDR1 and CDR2: MDHEN, SYDVKM.

The table lists this clone with a few counts. V is TRBV20-1 and J is TRBJ1-2, with 7 bases aligning to TRBD1. The germline CDR1 and CDR2 sequences are DFQATT and SNEGSKA (reference sequence). The CDR3 has 11 amino acids. V lost 5 bases to trimming and J lost 7 bases; unmatched junction nucleotides: 4. This chain's CDR3 is CSALTGAGYTF. CDR3 coding DNA: TGCAGTGCTTTAACAGGGGCTGGCTACACCTTC.

The CDR3 spells CASSLRDREHQPQHF. The CDR3 DNA follows: TGTGCCAGCAGTTTACGGGACAGGGAACATCAGCCCCAGCATTTT. J is TRBJ1-5 and V is TRBV28; 9 bases match TRBD1. The junction had 4 bases not matched to a gene; V was cut back by 2 bases and J by 5 bases. The length of the CDR3 is 15 residues. Germline V gene data show CDR1 as MDHEN and CDR2 as SYDVKM.

V gene TRBV4-3 combines with J gene TRBJ1-6; TRBD1 is a possible D gene (6 bases). There are 16 residues in the CDR3. Germline V gene lookup returns CDR1 LGHNA and CDR2 YSLEER. Between the trimmed V and J ends, which lost 3 bases and 3 bases, there was a span of 12 bases. CDR3 sequence reads: CASSQRTGLYNSPLHF. CDR3 DNA sequence: TGCGCCAGCAGCCAGCGCACAGGGCTCTATAATTCACCCCTCCACTTT.

The rearrangement uses TRBV6-5 and TRBJ1-1; D perhaps matches TRBD1 (6 bases). The V gene lost 2 bases and the J gene lost 1 base, with 14 bases spanning the gap. The V gene's germline CDR1 is MNHEY and CDR2 SVGAGI. The CDR3 has 16 amino acids. CDR3 coding DNA: TGTGCCAGCAGTTACCCGTCACAAGGGGGGAACACTGAAGCTTTCTTT. As protein: CASSYPSQGGNTEAFF.

The chain carries TRBV6-1 and TRBJ1-4; a possible D gene is TRBD1 (6 bases). This CDR3 region has 15 residues. From germline, CDR1 is MNHNS and CDR2 SASEGT. Trimming took off 2 bases at V and 7 bases at J, with 14 bases between the two ends. CDR3 sequence (DNA): TGTGCCAGCAGTGAATGGGGGCGGGAGGCTGAAAAACTGTTTTTT. It encodes CASSEWGREAEKLFF.

The chain couples TRBV21-1 to TRBJ2-1; the table's D gene call, TRBD2, was not cross checked with the DNA. TRBV21-1 is given as a pseudogene. The CDR3 is made up of 15 amino acids. The CDR3 nucleotides are TGTGCCGCCTCAAGGGTCTCAATTAGCCGGGGTGAGCAGTTCTTC. This encodes CAASRVSISRGEQFF.

The chain couples TRBV19 to TRBJ1-1; possibly TRBD1 for D (5 bases). The CDR3 sequence is 14 residues long. Germline V gives CDR1 LNHDA, CDR2 SQIVND (reference sequence). The V and J ends lost 3 bases and 1 base respectively, with 9 bases between them. CDR3 amino acids: CASSIARGNTEAFF. CDR3 in DNA: TGTGCCAGTAGTATCGCTAGGGGGAACACTGAAGCTTTCTTT. The full variable domain, completed using reference TRBV19 and TRBJ1-1, is DGGITQSPKYLFRKEGQNVTLSCEQNLNHDAMYWYRQDPGQGLRLIYYSQIVNDFQKGDIAEGYSVSREKKESFPLTVTSAQKNPTAFYLCASSIARGNTEAFFGQGTRLTVV.

CDR3 residues: CAWSAGRGNQPQHF. Here the CDR3 DNA reads TGTGCCTGGAGTGCCGGGAGGGGTAATCAGCCCCAGCATTTT. V usage is TRBV30 and J usage is TRBJ1-5; a possible D gene is TRBD1 (5 bases). Trimming cost V 1 base and J 4 bases, with 11 bases left between them. This CDR3 comprises 14 residues. Looked up from germline, CDR1 is GTSNPN and CDR2 is SVGIG (reference sequence).